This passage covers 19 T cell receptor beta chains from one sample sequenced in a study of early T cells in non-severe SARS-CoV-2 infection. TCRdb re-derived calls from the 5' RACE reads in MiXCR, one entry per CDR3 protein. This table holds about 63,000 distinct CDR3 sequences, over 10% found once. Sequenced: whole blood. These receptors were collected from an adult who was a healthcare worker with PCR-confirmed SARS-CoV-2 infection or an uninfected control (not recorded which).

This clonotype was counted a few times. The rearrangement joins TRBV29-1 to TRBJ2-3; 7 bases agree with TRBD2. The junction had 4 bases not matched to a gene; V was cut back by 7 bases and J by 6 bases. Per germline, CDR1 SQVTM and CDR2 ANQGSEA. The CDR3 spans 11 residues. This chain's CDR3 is CSGTSSDTQYF. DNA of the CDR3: TGCAGCGGGACTAGTTCTGATACGCAGTATTTT.

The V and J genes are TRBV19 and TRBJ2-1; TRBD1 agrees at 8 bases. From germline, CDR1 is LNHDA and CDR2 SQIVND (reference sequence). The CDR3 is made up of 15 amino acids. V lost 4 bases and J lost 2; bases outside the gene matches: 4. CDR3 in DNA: TGTGCCAGTAGTACGGACAGGGCGACCTACAATGAGCAGTTCTTC. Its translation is CASSTDRATYNEQFF.

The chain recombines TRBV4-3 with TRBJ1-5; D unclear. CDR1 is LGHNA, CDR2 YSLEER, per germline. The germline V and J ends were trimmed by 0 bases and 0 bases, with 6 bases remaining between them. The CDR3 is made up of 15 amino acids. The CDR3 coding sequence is TGCGCCAGCAGCCAAGAGTACTTTAGCAATCAGCCCCAGCATTTT. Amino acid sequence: CASSQEYFSNQPQHF.

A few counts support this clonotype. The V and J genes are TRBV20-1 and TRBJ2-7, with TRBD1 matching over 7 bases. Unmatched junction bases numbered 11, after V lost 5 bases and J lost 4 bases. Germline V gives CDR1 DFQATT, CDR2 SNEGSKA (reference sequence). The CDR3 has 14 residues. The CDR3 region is CSAPGQANAYEQYF. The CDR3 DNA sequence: TGCAGTGCTCCCGGACAGGCCAACGCTTACGAGCAGTACTTC.

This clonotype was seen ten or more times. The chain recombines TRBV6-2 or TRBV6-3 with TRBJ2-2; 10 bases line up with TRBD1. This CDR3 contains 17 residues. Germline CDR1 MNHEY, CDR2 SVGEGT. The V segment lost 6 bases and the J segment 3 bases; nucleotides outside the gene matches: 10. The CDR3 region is CASRLDRGQFDTGELFF. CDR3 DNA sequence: TGTGCCAGCAGACTCGACAGGGGGCAATTCGACACCGGGGAGCTGTTTTTT.

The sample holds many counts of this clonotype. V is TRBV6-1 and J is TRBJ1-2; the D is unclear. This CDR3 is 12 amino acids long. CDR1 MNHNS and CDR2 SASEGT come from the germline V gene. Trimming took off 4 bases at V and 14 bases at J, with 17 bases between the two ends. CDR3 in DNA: TGTGCCAGCAGTGCGACCAGGTTCGGGCAAACCTTC. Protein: CASSATRFGQTF.

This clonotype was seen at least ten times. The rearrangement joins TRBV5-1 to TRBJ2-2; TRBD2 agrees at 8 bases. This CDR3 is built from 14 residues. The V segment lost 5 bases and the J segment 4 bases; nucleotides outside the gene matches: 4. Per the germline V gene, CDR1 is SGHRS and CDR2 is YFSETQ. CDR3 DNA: TGCGCCAGCAGGCGGGGGGCCGGCACCGGGGAGCTGTTTTTT. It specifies CASRRGAGTGELFF.

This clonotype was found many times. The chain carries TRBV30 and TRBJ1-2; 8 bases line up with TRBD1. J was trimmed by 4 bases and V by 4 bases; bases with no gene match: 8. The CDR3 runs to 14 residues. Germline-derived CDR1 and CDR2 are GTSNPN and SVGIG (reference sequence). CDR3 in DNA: TGTGCCTGGACGGAAGACAGGGGAGCCTATGGCTACACCTTC. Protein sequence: CAWTEDRGAYGYTF. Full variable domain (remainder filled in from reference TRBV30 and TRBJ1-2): SQTIHQWPATLVQPVGSPLSLECTVEGTSNPNLYWYRQAAGRGLQLLFYSVGIGQISSEVPQNLSASRPQDRQFILSSKKLLLSDSGFYLCAWTEDRGAYGYTFGSGTRLTVV.

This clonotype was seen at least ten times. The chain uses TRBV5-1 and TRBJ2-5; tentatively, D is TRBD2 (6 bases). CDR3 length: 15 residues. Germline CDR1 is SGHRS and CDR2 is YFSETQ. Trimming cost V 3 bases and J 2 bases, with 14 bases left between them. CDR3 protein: CASSSDAGPQETQYF. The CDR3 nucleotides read TGCGCCAGCAGCTCCGACGCGGGGCCACAAGAGACCCAGTACTTC.

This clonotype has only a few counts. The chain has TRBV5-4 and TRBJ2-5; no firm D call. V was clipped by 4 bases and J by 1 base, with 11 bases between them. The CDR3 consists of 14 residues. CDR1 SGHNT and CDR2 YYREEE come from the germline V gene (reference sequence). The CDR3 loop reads CASSGTRAQETQYF. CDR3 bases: TGTGCCAGCAGCGGAACCCGGGCCCAAGAGACCCAGTACTTC.

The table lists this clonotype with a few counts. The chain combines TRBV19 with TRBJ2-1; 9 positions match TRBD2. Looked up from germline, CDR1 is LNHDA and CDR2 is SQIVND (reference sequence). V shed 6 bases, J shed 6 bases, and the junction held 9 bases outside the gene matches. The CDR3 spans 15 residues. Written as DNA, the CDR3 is TGTGCCAGTAGCCTCGCGGGGGGGCCAATCAATGAGCAGTTCTTC. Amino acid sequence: CASSLAGGPINEQFF.

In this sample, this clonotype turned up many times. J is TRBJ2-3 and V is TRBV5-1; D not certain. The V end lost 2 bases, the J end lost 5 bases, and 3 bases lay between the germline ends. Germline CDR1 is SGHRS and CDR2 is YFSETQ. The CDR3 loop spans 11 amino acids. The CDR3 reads CASSFQDTQYF. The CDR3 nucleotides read TGCGCCAGCAGCTTTCAAGATACGCAGTATTTT.

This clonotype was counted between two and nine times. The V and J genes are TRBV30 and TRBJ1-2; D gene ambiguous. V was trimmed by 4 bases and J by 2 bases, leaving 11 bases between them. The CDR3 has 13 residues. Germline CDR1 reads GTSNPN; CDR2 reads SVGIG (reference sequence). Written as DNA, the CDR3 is TGTGCCTGGATTCGCCCCTCCAACTATGGCTACACCTTC. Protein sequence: CAWIRPSNYGYTF.

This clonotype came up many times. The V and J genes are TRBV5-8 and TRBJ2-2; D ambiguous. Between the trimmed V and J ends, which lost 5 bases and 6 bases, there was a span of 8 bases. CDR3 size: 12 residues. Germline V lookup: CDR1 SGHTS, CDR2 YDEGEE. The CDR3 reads CASRSLAGELFF. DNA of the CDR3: TGTGCCAGCAGATCGCTTGCCGGGGAGCTGTTTTTT.

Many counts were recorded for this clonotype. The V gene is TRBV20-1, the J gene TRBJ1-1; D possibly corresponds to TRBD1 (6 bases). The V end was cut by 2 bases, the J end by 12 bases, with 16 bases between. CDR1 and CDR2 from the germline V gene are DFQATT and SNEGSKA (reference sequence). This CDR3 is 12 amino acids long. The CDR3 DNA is TGCAGTGCTAGACCCGGGGGCGGCTCATCTTTCTTT. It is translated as CSARPGGGSSFF.

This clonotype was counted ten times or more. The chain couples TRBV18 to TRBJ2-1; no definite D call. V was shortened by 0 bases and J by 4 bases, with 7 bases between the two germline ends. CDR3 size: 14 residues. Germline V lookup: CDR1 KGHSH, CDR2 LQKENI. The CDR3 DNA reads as TGTGCCAGCTCACCACCGAGCCCATACAATGAGCAGTTCTTC. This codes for CASSPPSPYNEQFF.

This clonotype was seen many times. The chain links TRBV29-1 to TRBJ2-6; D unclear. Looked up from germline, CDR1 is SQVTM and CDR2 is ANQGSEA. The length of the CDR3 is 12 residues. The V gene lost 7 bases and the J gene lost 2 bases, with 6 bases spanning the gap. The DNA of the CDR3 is TGCAGCGCCCTGGCTGGGGCCAACGTCCTGACTTTC. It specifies CSALAGANVLTF.

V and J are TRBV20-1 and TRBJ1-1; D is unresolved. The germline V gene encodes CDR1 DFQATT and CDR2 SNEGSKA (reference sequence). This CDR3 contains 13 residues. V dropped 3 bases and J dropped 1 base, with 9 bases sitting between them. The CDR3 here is CSARVPWNTEAFF. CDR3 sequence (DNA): TGCAGTGCTAGGGTGCCCTGGAACACTGAAGCTTTCTTT.

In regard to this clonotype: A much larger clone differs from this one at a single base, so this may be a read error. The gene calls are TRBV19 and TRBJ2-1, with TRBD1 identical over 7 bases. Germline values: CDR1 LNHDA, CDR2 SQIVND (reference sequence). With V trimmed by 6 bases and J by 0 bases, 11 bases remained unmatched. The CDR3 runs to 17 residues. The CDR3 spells CASRTMTGPSSYNEQFF. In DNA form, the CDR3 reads TGTGCCAGTAGAACCATGACAGGGCCAAGCTCCTACAATGAGCAGTTCTTC. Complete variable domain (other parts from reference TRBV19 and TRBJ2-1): DGGITQSPKYLFRKEGQNVTLSCEQNLNHDAMYWYRQDPGQGLRLIYYSQIVNDFQKGDIAEGYSVSREKKESFPLTVTSAQKNPTAFYLCASRTMTGPSSYNEQFFGPGTRLTVL.